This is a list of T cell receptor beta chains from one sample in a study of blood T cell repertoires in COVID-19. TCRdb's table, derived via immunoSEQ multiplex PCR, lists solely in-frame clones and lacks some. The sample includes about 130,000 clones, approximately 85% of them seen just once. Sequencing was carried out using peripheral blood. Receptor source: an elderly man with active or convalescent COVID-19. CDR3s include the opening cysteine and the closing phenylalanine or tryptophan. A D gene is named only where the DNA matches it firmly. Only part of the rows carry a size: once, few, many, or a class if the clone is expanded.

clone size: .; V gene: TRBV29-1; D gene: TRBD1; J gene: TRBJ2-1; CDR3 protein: CSVELLPGTGGAYNEQFF; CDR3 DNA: TGCAGCGTTGAGCTACTACCCGGGACAGGGGGCGCCTACAATGAGCAGTTCTTC
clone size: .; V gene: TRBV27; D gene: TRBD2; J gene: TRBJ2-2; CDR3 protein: CASSYKREFHGELFF; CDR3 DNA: TGTGCCAGCAGTTATAAGCGGGAATTTCACGGGGAGCTGTTTTTT
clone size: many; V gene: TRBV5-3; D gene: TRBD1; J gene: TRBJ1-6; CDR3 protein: CARSLELGTGASPLHF; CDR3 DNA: TGTGCCAGAAGCTTGGAACTAGGGACAGGGGCTTCACCCCTCCACTTT
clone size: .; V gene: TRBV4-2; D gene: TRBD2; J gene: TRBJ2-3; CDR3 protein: CASSQGGTTDTQYF; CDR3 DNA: TGTGCCAGCAGCCAGGGGGGGACCACAGATACGCAGTATTTT
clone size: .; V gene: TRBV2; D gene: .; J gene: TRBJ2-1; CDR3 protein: CASSVSVDSPYNEQFF; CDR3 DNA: TGTGCCAGCAGCGTCTCAGTGGACAGTCCCTACAATGAGCAGTTCTTC
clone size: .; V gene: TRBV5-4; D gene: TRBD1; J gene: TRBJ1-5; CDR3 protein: CASSYQGQGNQPQHF; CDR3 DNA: TGTGCCAGCAGCTATCAAGGACAGGGAAATCAGCCCCAGCATTTT
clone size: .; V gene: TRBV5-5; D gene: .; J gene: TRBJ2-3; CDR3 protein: CASSLTASSDTQYF; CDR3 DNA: TGTGCCAGCAGCTTGACAGCATCCTCAGATACGCAGTATTTT
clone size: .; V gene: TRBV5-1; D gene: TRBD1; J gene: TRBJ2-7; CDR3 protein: CASSGTAKETSPYEQYF; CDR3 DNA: TGCGCCAGCAGCGGGACAGCGAAAGAAACCTCCCCCTACGAGCAGTACTTC
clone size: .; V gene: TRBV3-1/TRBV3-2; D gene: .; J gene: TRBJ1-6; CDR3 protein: CASSSTVDSYNSPLHF; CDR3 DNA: TGTGCCAGCAGCTCTACAGTGGACTCCTATAATTCACCCCTCCACTTT
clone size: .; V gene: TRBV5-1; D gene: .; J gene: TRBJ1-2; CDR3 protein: CARRPKPLDRAAHGYTF; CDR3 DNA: TGCGCCAGGCGTCCGAAGCCTCTGGACAGAGCTGCCCATGGCTACACCTTC
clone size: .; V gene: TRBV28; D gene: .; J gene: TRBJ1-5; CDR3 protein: CASSLPARRGLGQPQHF; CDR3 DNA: TGTGCCAGCAGTTTACCAGCCCGGCGGGGCTTAGGGCAGCCCCAGCATTTT
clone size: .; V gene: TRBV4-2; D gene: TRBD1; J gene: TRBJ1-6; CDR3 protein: CASSQDWTGDSPLHF; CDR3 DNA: TGTGCCAGCAGCCAAGATTGGACAGGTGATTCACCCCTCCACTTT
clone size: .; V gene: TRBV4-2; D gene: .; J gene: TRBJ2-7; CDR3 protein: CASSQARGQGDSYEQYF; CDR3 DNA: TGTGCCAGCAGCCAAGCCAGGGGTCAAGGAGATTCCTACGAGCAGTACTTC
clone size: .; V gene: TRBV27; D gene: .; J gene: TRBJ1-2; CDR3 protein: CASSLRGGDYGYTF; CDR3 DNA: TGTGCCAGCAGTTTGCGCGGAGGGGACTATGGCTACACCTTC
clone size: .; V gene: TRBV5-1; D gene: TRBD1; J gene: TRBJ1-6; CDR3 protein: CASNWGDSDNSPLHF; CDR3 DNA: TGCGCCAGCAATTGGGGGGACAGTGATAATTCACCCCTCCACTTT
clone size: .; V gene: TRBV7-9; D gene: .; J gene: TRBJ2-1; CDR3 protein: CASSPLTSLDEQFF; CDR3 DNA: TGTGCCAGCAGCCCCCTGACTAGTTTGGATGAGCAGTTCTTC